This paragraph reports one TCR beta chain. Its antigen specificity is not known. It has no much larger one-base neighbor in the sample; base qualities were not kept. Sequencing instrument: Illumina HiSeq 1500. TCRdb handled the public reads itself, with Q25 trimming in fastp and clone calling in MiXCR, and kept productive beta chains. Every distinct CDR3 protein forms one entry, paired with its most common genes and DNA. A total of 300,000 to 400,000 distinct CDR3 sequences appear in this sample, 29% of them only once. Around 19% of the sample is in the top ten clones. The source of the sample is a study of T cell repertoires in cytomegalovirus infection (dated by TCRdb to about 2019). The study in broad terms: Peptide stimulations targeted recently identified HLA-C-restricted CMV epitopes, whose presentation resists viral immunomodulation, together with well-studied HLA-B-restricted epitopes. Donor HLA type was relevant to the analysis, because carriage of CMV infection together with the matching HLA type was indicated by public TCR beta signatures.

Paper-wide results and their limitations: The ex vivo response was dominated by HLA-C-restricted CMV-specific TCR beta clonotypes, which also provided the single most frequent clonotype in two of eight donors. Carriers of CMV infection plus the relevant HLA type were discriminated by the cumulative frequency of public TCR beta family members in the study cohort and in an independent 352-donor cohort.

Spanning cysteine to phenylalanine, the CDR3 consists of 14 amino acids. Only CDR3 DNA remains: 42 bases, in frame from the first base. The CDR1 and CDR2 encoded by the germline V gene are KGHSH and LQKENI. V trim: 3 bases; J trim: 2 bases; unmatched bases: 4. The sample's treatment or condition label is to be understood as: in vitro stimulation with specific CMV peptide epitopes to enrich CMV-specific T cells. The TCR sequence derives from a human donor in good health (CMV status not recorded). Some clones in this sample may be carry-over from other donors' samples. Recombination joined TRBV18 with TRBJ2-7, with TRBD2 identical over 7 junction bases. The material sequenced was cultured PBMCs, taken from culture after CMV antigen stimulation. The CDR3 reads CASSPGLSAYEQYF. The base sequence is TGTGCCAGCTCACCGGGACTATCCGCCTACGAGCAGTACTTC.